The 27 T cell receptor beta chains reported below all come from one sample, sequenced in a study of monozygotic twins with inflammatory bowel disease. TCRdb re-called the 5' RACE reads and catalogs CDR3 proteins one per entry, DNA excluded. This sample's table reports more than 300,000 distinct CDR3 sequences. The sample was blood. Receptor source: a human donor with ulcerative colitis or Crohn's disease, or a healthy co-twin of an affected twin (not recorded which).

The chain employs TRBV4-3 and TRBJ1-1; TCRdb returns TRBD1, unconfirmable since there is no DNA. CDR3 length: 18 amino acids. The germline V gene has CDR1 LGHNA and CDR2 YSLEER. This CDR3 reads CASSQGLVSGGLWREAFF.

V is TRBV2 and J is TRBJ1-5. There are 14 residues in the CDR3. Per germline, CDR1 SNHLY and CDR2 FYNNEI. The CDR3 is CASSVTSKNQPQHF.

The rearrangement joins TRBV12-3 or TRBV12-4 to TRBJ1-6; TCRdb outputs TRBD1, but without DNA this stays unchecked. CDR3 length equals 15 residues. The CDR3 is CASSSSDRGIGSLHF.

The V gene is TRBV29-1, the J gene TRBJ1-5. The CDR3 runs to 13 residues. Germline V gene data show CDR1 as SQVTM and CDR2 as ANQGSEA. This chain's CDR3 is CSVQPGGNQPQHF.

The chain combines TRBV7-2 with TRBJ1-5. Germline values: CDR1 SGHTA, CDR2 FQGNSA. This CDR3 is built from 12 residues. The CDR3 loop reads CASRQTNQPQHF.

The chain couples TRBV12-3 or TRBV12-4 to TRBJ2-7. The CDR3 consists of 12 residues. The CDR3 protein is CASSLRGWVQYF.

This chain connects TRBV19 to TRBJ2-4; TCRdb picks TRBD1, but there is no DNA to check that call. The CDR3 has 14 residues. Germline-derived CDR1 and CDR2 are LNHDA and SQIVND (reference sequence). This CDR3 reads CASSPDRTGNIQYF.

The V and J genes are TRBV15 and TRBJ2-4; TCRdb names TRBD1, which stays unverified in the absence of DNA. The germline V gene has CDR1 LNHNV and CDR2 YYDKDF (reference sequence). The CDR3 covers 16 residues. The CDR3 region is CATSRGGGLAKNIQYF.

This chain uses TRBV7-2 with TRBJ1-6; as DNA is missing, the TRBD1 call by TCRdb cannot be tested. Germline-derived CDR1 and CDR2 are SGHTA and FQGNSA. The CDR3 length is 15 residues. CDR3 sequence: CASSPGGPQNSPLHF.

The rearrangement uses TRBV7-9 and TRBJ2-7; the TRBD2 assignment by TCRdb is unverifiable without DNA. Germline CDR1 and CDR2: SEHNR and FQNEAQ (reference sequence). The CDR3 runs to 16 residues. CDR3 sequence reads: CASSLTPDSPRYEQYF.

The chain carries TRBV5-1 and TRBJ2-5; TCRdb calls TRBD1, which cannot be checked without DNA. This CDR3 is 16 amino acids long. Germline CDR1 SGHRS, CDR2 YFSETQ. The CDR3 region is CASSFLSGTGQETQYF. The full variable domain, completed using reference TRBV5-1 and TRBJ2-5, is KAGVTQTPRYLIKTRGQQVTLSCSPISGHRSVSWYQQTPGQGLQFLFEYFSETQRNKGNFPGRFSGRQFSNSRSEMNVSTLELGDSALYLCASSFLSGTGQETQYFGPGTRLLVL.

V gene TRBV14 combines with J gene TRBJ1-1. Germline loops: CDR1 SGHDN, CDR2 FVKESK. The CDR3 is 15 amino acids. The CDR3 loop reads CASSQEKGTLVEAFF.

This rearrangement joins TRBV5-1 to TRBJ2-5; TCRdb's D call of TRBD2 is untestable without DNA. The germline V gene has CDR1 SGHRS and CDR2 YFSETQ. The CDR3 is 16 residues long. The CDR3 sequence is CASSWGTSGIRETQYF.

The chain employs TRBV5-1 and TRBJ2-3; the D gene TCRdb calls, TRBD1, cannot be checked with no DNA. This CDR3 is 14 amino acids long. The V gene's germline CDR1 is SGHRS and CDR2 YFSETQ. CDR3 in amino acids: CASSYNRGTDTQYF.

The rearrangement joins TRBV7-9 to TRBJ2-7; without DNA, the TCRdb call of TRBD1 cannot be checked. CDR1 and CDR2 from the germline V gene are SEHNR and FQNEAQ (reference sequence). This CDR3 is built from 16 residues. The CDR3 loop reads CASSLVSGGVGNEQYF.

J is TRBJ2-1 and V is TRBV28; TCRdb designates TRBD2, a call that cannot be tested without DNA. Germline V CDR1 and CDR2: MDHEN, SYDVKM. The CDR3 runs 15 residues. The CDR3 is CASSLSGGVSNEQFF. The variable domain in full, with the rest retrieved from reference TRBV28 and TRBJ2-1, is DVKVTQSSRYLVKRTGEKVFLECVQDMDHENMFWYRQDPGLGLRLIYFSYDVKMKEKGDIPEGYSVSREKKERFSLILESASTNQTSMYLCASSLSGGVSNEQFFGPGTRLTVL.

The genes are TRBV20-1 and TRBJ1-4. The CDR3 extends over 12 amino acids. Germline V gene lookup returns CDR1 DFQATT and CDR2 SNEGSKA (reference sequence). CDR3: CSARDGNEKLFF.

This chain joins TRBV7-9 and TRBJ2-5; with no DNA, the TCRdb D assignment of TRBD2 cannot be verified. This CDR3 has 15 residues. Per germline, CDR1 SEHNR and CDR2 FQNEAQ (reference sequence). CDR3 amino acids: CASSLNPGTQETQYF. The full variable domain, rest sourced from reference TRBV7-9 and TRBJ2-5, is DTGVSQNPRHKITKRGQNVTFRCDPISEHNRLYWYRQTLGQGPEFLTYFQNEAQLEKSRLLSDRFSAERPKGSFSTLEIQRTEQGDSAMYLCASSLNPGTQETQYFGPGTRLLVL.

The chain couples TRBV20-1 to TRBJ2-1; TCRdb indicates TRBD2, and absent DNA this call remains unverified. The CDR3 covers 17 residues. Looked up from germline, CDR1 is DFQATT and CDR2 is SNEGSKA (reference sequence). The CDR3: CSAAPGLAGVSGDEQFF.

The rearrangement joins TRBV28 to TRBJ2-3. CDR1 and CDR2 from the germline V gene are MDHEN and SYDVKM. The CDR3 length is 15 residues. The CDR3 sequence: CASMPSSLNTDTQYF.

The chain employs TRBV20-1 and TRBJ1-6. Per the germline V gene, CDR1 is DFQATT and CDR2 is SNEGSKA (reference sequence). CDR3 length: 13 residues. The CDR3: CSARGAVNSPLHF.

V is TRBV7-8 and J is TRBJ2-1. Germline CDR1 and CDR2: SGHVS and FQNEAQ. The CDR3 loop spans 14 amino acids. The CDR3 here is CASRGFATYNEQFF.

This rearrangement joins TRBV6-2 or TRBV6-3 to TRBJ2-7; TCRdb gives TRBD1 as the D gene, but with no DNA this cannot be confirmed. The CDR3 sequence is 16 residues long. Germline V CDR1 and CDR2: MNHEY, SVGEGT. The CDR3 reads CASSYRSRGLRYEQYF.

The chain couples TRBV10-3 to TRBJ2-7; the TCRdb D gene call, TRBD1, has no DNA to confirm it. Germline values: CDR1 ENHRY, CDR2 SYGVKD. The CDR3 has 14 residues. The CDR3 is CAISERGATSEQYF.

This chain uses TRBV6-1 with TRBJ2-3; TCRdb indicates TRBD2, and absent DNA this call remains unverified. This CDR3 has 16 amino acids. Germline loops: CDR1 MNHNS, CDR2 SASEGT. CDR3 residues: CASSEPASGSADTQYF.

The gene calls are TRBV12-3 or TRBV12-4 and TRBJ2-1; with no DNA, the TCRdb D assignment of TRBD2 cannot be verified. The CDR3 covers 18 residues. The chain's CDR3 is CATGGGLAGSTSYNEQFF.

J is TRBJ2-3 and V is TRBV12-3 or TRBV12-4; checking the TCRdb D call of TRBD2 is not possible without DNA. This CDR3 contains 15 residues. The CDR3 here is CASTKTSGGLYTQYF.